Listed below are T cell receptor beta chains from one sample, sequenced in a study of blood T cells in healthy people across ages. TCRdb passed the 5' RACE reads through MiXCR, listing each CDR3 protein once. The table lists 850,000 to 950,000 distinct CDR3 sequences, 25% to 35% of them singletons, with roughly 17% in the top ten. Sequenced input: blood. These receptors all stem from a woman of 80 years or more in good health. CDR3s include the opening cysteine and the closing phenylalanine or tryptophan. A D gene is named only where the DNA matches it firmly. Not every row has a clone size; where given, it reads once, few, many or a size class.

v_gene,j_gene,abundance,d_gene,CDR3nt,CDR3aa
TRBV2,TRBJ2-5,many,.,TGTGCCAGCAAGAGGGCCCATTCCGAGGAGACCCAGTACTTC,CASKRAHSEETQYF
TRBV7-2,TRBJ1-6,many,.,TGTGCCAGCAGCTCAGGCGGCCAGTTAAATTCACCCCTCCACTTT,CASSSGGQLNSPLHF
TRBV7-2,TRBJ2-3,many,.,TGTGCCAGCAGCCCTCCCCCCTCAGGGGCAGATACGCAGTATTTT,CASSPPPSGADTQYF
TRBV7-9,TRBJ1-1,.,.,TGTGCAGAGGGGGGGCAAATGAACACTGAAGCTTTCTTT,CAEGGQMNTEAFF
TRBV20-1,TRBJ1-2,.,.,TGCAGTGCTCTGTGGACGCAAACCTATGGCTACACCTTC,CSALWTQTYGYTF
TRBV6-6,TRBJ2-5,many,.,TGTGCCAGCAGTTATGAAAAAGACGCCCGCCCAGAGACCCAGTACTTC,CASSYEKDARPETQYF
TRBV30,TRBJ1-2,.,TRBD1,TGTGTTGGACAGGGGTATGGCTACACCTTC,CVGQGYGYTF
TRBV27,TRBJ2-3,.,TRBD1,TGTGCCAGCAGCCTGATTCGAGGGGGCTGGAGCACAGATACGCAGTATTTT,CASSLIRGGWSTDTQYF
TRBV12-3/TRBV12-4,TRBJ2-2,few,.,TGTGCCAGCAGATATGGACAGACCACCGGGGAGCGGTTTTTT,CASRYGQTTGERFF
TRBV11-2,TRBJ2-7,.,.,TGTGCCAGCAGCGTCTTAACAACCTACGAGCAGTACTTC,CASSVLTTYEQYF
TRBV3-1,TRBJ2-5,.,.,TGTGCCAGCAGCCACCAGGTAACAGAGACCCAGTACTTC,CASSHQVTETQYF
TRBV4-3,TRBJ1-2,.,.,TGCGCCAGCAGCCAGGCCCGGGGCCAGGGGTATGGCTACACCTTC,CASSQARGQGYGYTF
TRBV20-1,TRBJ1-6,.,TRBD1,TGCAGTGCTAGAGATAGGCCGGGGACAGGGAATTCACCCCTCCACTTT,CSARDRPGTGNSPLHF
TRBV28,TRBJ2-3,many,TRBD2,TGTGCCAGCAGTTCGCCTGGGACTAGCGGGGGTTTCATGGATACGCAGTATTTT,CASSSPGTSGGFMDTQYF
TRBV2,TRBJ1-2,few,.,TGTGCCAGCATGGGCTCTGGGGGAACTAACTATGGCTACACCTTC,CASMGSGGTNYGYTF
TRBV20-1,TRBJ1-5,.,.,TGCAGTGCTACTACCGCCAGGGTCGGCGATCAGCCCCAGCATTTT,CSATTARVGDQPQHF
TRBV7-9,TRBJ1-4,many,.,TGTGCCAGCAGCCGCCTCAGTGAAAAACTGTTTTTT,CASSRLSEKLFF
TRBV10-3,TRBJ2-7,many,.,TGTGCCACCAAGAGGGGATCCACCCTCGACGAGCAGTACTTC,CATKRGSTLDEQYF
TRBV30,TRBJ1-1,.,.,TGTGGGGGGAGAATGAACACTGAAGCTTTCTTT,CGGRMNTEAFF
TRBV12-3/TRBV12-4,TRBJ1-1,.,TRBD1,TGTGCCAGCACCTTGACAGGGGCCGGGACTGAAGCTTTCTTT,CASTLTGAGTEAFF
TRBV18,TRBJ2-1,many,TRBD1,TGTGCCAGCTCACCAGACCGGAGGACAGGGTGGTATAATGAGCAGTTCTTC,CASSPDRRTGWYNEQFF
TRBV3-1,TRBJ1-2,.,.,TGTGCCAGCAGCCAAGATTTCAGGGGCCCATACTATGGCTACACCTTC,CASSQDFRGPYYGYTF
TRBV7-2,TRBJ1-6,many,.,TGTGCCAGCAGCTTAGCGAGGTCGTCAAATTCACCCCTCCACTTT,CASSLARSSNSPLHF
TRBV29-1,TRBJ2-1,many,TRBD2,TGCAGCCTCTGGGCTAGCGGGGGAGGTGAGCAGTTCTTC,CSLWASGGGEQFF
TRBV12-3/TRBV12-4,TRBJ2-1,many,TRBD2,TGTGCCAGCAGGACCGGGACTAGCGGTGGAGTTCGAAATGAGCAGTTCTTC,CASRTGTSGGVRNEQFF
TRBV20-1,TRBJ2-2,few,.,TGCAGTGCCAAAGCGCAGTCCACCGGGGAGCTGTTTTTT,CSAKAQSTGELFF
TRBV5-1,TRBJ1-4,.,TRBD1,TGCGCCAGCAGCCTCCGGGACAGGGGCCACGAACTGTTTTTT,CASSLRDRGHELFF
TRBV7-2,TRBJ2-3,many,TRBD2,TGTGCCAGCAGCCACCTCGAGCGGGGGGAACACTCCTCTAGCACAGATACGCAGTATTTT,CASSHLERGEHSSSTDTQYF
TRBV6-5,TRBJ1-2,few,.,TGTGCCAGCAGGAGAGATATGAACTATGGCTACACCTTC,CASRRDMNYGYTF
TRBV7-2,TRBJ2-7,many,.,TGTGCCAGCAGCTTAGGCGAGGGGTACGAGCAGTACTTC,CASSLGEGYEQYF
TRBV27,TRBJ1-5,.,TRBD1,TGTGCCAGCAGTCCAGGGACAGAGAATCAGCCCCAGCATTTT,CASSPGTENQPQHF
TRBV12-3/TRBV12-4,TRBJ2-5,many,.,TGTGCCAGCAGTGGGCTGGTCGGGCCCCAAGAGACCCAGTACTTC,CASSGLVGPQETQYF
TRBV7-2,TRBJ2-3,many,.,TGTGCCAGCAGCTGGTCTCAGGGGACCACAGATACGCAGTATTTT,CASSWSQGTTDTQYF
TRBV30,TRBJ1-1,.,.,TGTGCCTGGAGTGTACTCAGGGCGGGTGAAGCTTTCTTT,CAWSVLRAGEAFF
TRBV6-6,TRBJ1-3,.,TRBD1,TGTGCCAGCAGTTTAACAGGGGGCCCCTCTGGAAACACCATATATTTT,CASSLTGGPSGNTIYF
TRBV25-1,TRBJ2-4,many,TRBD1,TGTGCCAGCAGTGAGGGGGGACAGGGACTAGCCAAAAACATTCAGTACTTC,CASSEGGQGLAKNIQYF
TRBV5-6,TRBJ2-1,.,.,TGTGCCAGCAGCTTGGAGCAGGGTAGGGCTGAGCAGTTCTTC,CASSLEQGRAEQFF
TRBV7-2,TRBJ1-4,few,.,TGTGCCAGCAGCTTAGGAGGGGTCGGGGAAAAACTGTTTTTT,CASSLGGVGEKLFF
TRBV12-3/TRBV12-4,TRBJ2-1,many,.,TGTGCCAGCAGTTCGGCGGGACAGCCATTGAATGAGCAGTTCTTC,CASSSAGQPLNEQFF
TRBV6-5,TRBJ2-3,.,.,TGTGCCAGCAGTTACTCAGGGGAGGGCACAGATACGCAGTATTTT,CASSYSGEGTDTQYF
TRBV9,TRBJ1-2,many,.,TGTGCCAGCAGCCAATCCGGCAGGGCAGAGGGCTATGGCTACACCTTC,CASSQSGRAEGYGYTF
TRBV29-1,TRBJ1-4,many,.,TGCAGCGTTGCATACAGTGGTGAAAAACTGTTTTTT,CSVAYSGEKLFF
TRBV3-1,TRBJ2-7,.,TRBD1,TGTGCCAGCAGCCCTTTAAGTGGGACAGGGCTTAGCTCCTACGAGCAGTACTTC,CASSPLSGTGLSSYEQYF
TRBV5-1,TRBJ2-1,.,.,TGCGCCAGCAGCCAAGATCTTCGATACGGCAATGAGCAGTTCTTC,CASSQDLRYGNEQFF
TRBV12-3/TRBV12-4,TRBJ2-7,.,.,TGTGCCAGCAGTAGGACGTGGCCCTACGAGCAGTACTTC,CASSRTWPYEQYF
TRBV6-2/TRBV6-3,TRBJ2-7,few,TRBD1,TGTGCCAGCAGTTACCCTCGGACAGGCGAACCTTCTTCGAAGACCTACGAGCAGTACTTC,CASSYPRTGEPSSKTYEQYF
TRBV7-9,TRBJ2-3,many,.,TGTGCCAGCAGCTTAGGGCTGCTGGATACGCAGTATTTT,CASSLGLLDTQYF
TRBV10-3,TRBJ2-7,many,.,TGTGCCATCAGTGATGGGTTGGATACCTACGAGCAGTACTTC,CAISDGLDTYEQYF
TRBV7-2,TRBJ2-1,.,TRBD2,TGTGCCAGCAGCTTAGGCTTCCCAAGCGGGGGCTACGAGCAGTTCTTC,CASSLGFPSGGYEQFF
TRBV6-4,TRBJ1-2,many,TRBD1,TGTGCCAGAGGGGGCAGGGACTATGGCTACACCTTC,CARGGRDYGYTF
TRBV28,TRBJ2-2,.,.,TGTGCCAGCAGCCGCCCACCCCCAGGAGCGAACACCGGGGAGCTGTTTTTT,CASSRPPPGANTGELFF
TRBV29-1,TRBJ2-2,.,.,TGCAGCGTCGGGGACCCTCGGGGCACCGGGGAGCTGTTTTTT,CSVGDPRGTGELFF
TRBV4-3,TRBJ2-2,.,.,TGCGCCAGCAGCAACCATCCCGGGACAAACACCGGGGAGCTGTTTTTT,CASSNHPGTNTGELFF
TRBV12-3/TRBV12-4,TRBJ1-2,many,TRBD1,TGTGCCAGCAGTTCCCCCCAGGGGGGGGGCTACACCTTC,CASSSPQGGGYTF
TRBV7-8,TRBJ2-3,many,TRBD2,TGTGCCAGCAGCCCCAGACTAGCGGGCCTATTAACAGATACGCAGTATTTT,CASSPRLAGLLTDTQYF
TRBV30,TRBJ1-6,.,.,TGTGCCTGGAGTGTTCTCGCAGGCGGACCCCTCCACTTT,CAWSVLAGGPLHF
TRBV18,TRBJ1-1,few,.,TGTGCCAGCACTACGTCACAGGGTATGGACACTGAAGCTTTCTTT,CASTTSQGMDTEAFF